Following are 24 T cell receptor beta chains from one sample sequenced in a study of T cell responses to AZD1222 COVID-19 vaccine. This table comes from immunoSEQ multiplex PCR, and its TCRdb copy is limited to in-frame clones, with some not included. This sample has 95,000 to 150,000 clones, with about 90% found just once. The sample in question was peripheral blood, obtained on day 0 of AZD1222 vaccination. The source is an adult in good health.

This chain joins TRBV7-2 and TRBJ1-4; a weak D match, TRBD1 (5 bases). This CDR3 region has 14 residues. The V gene lost 5 bases and the J gene lost 2 bases, with 9 bases spanning the gap. Germline CDR1 reads SGHTA; CDR2 reads FQGNSA. CDR3: CASSPPGTNEKLFF. DNA of the CDR3: TGTGCCAGCAGCCCTCCAGGGACTAATGAAAAACTGTTTTTT.

The genes are TRBV6-5 and TRBJ2-2, with D hard to call. The V gene's germline CDR1 is MNHEY and CDR2 SVGAGI. The CDR3 totals 16 residues. The germline V and J ends were trimmed by 4 bases and 4 bases, with 16 bases remaining between them. As DNA, the CDR3 is TGTGCCAGCAGTTCCGGGCCGGACCGCCCCACCGGGGAGCTGTTTTTT. This encodes CASSSGPDRPTGELFF.

CDR3 in amino acids: CASSDRGGADEKLFF. CDR3 nucleotide sequence: TGTGCCAGCAGTGACCGTGGGGGGGCAGATGAAAAACTGTTTTTT. This sequence joins TRBV6-4 and TRBJ1-4, with D tentatively TRBD1 (6 bases). CDR3 length equals 15 residues. In germline, CDR1 is MRHNA, CDR2 SNTAGT. V gave up 2 bases and J gave up 6 bases, with 13 bases separating them.

This chain uses TRBV7-2 with TRBJ1-5; TRBD1 matches 7 bases. V lost 1 base, J lost 0 bases, and 6 bases stayed unmatched. The germline gives CDR1 SGHTA, CDR2 FQGNSA. The CDR3 extends over 17 amino acids. The CDR3 region is CASSLDRGWYSNQPQHF. In DNA form, the CDR3 reads TGTGCCAGCAGCTTAGACAGGGGATGGTATAGCAATCAGCCCCAGCATTTT.

V and J are TRBV24-1 and TRBJ2-1; 10 bases are a match to TRBD1. The CDR3 contains 20 residues. V was clipped by 0 bases and J by 0 bases; unmatched bases: 10. Germline V lookup: CDR1 KGHDR, CDR2 SFDVKD. The CDR3 DNA is TGTGCCACCAGTGATTTGGGGACAGGGGTATTCGAGGGCTCCTACAATGAGCAGTTCTTC. Translated, it gives CATSDLGTGVFEGSYNEQFF.

The chain is built from TRBV24-1 and TRBJ2-1; 7 bases are a match to TRBD1. CDR1 and CDR2 (germline): KGHDR, SFDVKD. The CDR3 has 12 residues. With 6 bases clipped from V and 7 bases from J, the junction kept 2 bases outside the gene matches. In nucleotides, the CDR3 is TGTGCCACCAGTCACAGGGGTAATGAGCAGTTCTTC. It yields the protein CATSHRGNEQFF.

The J gene is TRBJ1-5, the V gene TRBV11-2; the match to TRBD1 covers 9 bases. Germline CDR1 is SGHAT and CDR2 is FQNNGV. V lost 1 base to trimming and J lost 7 bases; unmatched junction nucleotides: 11. The length of the CDR3 is 17 residues. The CDR3 here is CASSLVLRTGVEQPQHF. CDR3 nucleotides: TGTGCCAGCAGCTTAGTTTTGCGGACAGGGGTTGAGCAGCCCCAGCATTTT.

The chain employs TRBV9 and TRBJ2-7; 7 bases fit TRBD1. The V gene's germline CDR1 is SGDLS and CDR2 YYNGEE. This CDR3 contains 13 residues. J was trimmed by 6 bases and V by 0 bases; bases with no gene match: 3. The CDR3 DNA reads TGTGCCAGCAGCGTAGCGGCAGGGGGCGAGCAGTACTTC. Its translation: CASSVAAGGEQYF.

The V gene is TRBV29-1, the J gene TRBJ1-2, with D possibly TRBD1 on 5 matching bases. V gave up 0 bases and J gave up 0 bases, with 26 bases separating them. This CDR3 spans 20 amino acids. Germline lookup yields CDR1 SQVTM and CDR2 ANQGSEA. The CDR3 DNA follows: TGCAGCGTTGAAGAAGGGCGGATCCGGGACCGACCTTGGCCTAACTATGGCTACACCTTC. It codes for CSVEEGRIRDRPWPNYGYTF.

The chain joins TRBV4-1 to TRBJ2-1, with D perhaps matching TRBD2 (5 bases). Per the germline V gene, CDR1 is MGHRA and CDR2 is YSYEKL. The CDR3 covers 15 residues. Trimming left V 0 bases short and J 4 bases short, with 10 bases between. The CDR3 nucleotides read TGCGCCAGCAGCCAAGAAAAAGCGGAGTACAATGAGCAGTTCTTC. The encoded protein is CASSQEKAEYNEQFF.

This clone appeared once. The V call is TRBV19, the J call TRBJ1-5; D is uncertain. The CDR3 is made up of 18 amino acids. CDR1 and CDR2 (germline): LNHDA, SQIVND (reference sequence). V was pared by 7 bases and J by 4 bases, with 26 bases between. In DNA form, the CDR3 reads TGTGCCAGTACTCCCGGTCGCGTCGTACAGACCTCAAATCAGCCCCAGCATTTT. Its translation: CASTPGRVVQTSNQPQHF.

There are a few counts of this clone. The chain uses TRBV20-1 and TRBJ2-7; 7 nucleotides match TRBD2. The CDR3 consists of 13 residues. Germline trimming cut 3 bases from V and 6 bases from J; bases unmatched to any gene: 8. The germline V gene has CDR1 DFQATT and CDR2 SNEGSKA (reference sequence). DNA of the CDR3: TGCAGTGCTAGTGCGGGAGAGAGGATCGAGCAGTACTTC. Its protein product is CSASAGERIEQYF.

The rearrangement joins TRBV6-1 to TRBJ2-7; D assignment may be TRBD1 or TRBD2 (6 bases each). In germline, CDR1 is MNHNS, CDR2 SASEGT. Deletions cut 2 bases from V and 0 bases from J, with 17 bases between. CDR3 size: 17 residues. CDR3 sequence: CASSERGASLSSYEQYF. CDR3 nucleotides: TGTGCCAGCAGTGAAAGGGGGGCTAGCTTAAGCTCCTACGAGCAGTACTTC.

This clone is a singleton in its sample. The chain links TRBV6-5 to TRBJ1-1; no clear D gene. Germline CDR1 and CDR2: MNHEY and SVGAGI. The V end lost 0 bases, the J end lost 7 bases, and 12 bases lay between the germline ends. The length of the CDR3 is 14 residues. CDR3 residues: CASSYSRMAFEAFF. The CDR3 nucleotides are TGTGCCAGCAGTTACTCCAGAATGGCTTTTGAAGCTTTCTTT.

The J gene is TRBJ2-2, the V gene TRBV11-3, with D tentatively TRBD1 (5 bases). Germline values: CDR1 SGHNT, CDR2 YENEEA. The CDR3 contains 15 residues. Trimming cost V 3 bases and J 5 bases, with 13 bases left between them. The DNA of the CDR3 is TGTGCCAGCAGCTTTACGGACATAGGAACCGGGGAGCTGTTTTTT. This gives the protein CASSFTDIGTGELFF.

The gene calls are TRBV27 and TRBJ2-3, with D hard to call. The V end lost 5 bases, the J end lost 0 bases, and 12 bases lay between the germline ends. The germline gives CDR1 MNHEY, CDR2 SMNVEV (reference sequence). CDR3 size: 15 residues. The CDR3 DNA follows: TGTGCCAGCAGTACTTTAGGTGCTAGCACAGATACGCAGTATTTT. Translated: CASSTLGASTDTQYF.

This rearrangement joins TRBV30 to TRBJ1-1; weak D call: TRBD1 (5 bases). Germline values: CDR1 GTSNPN, CDR2 SVGIG (reference sequence). The CDR3 has 14 residues. V lost 4 bases and J lost 5, with 17 bases in between. In DNA form, the CDR3 reads TGTGCCTGGAATAATTTAGGGGCGGGGACTGAAGCTTTCTTT. It codes for CAWNNLGAGTEAFF. Supplemented by reference TRBV30 and TRBJ1-1, the full variable domain reads SQTIHQWPATLVQPVGSPLSLECTVEGTSNPNLYWYRQAAGRGLQLLFYSVGIGQISSEVPQNLSASRPQDRQFILSSKKLLLSDSGFYLCAWNNLGAGTEAFFGQGTRLTVV.

The J gene is TRBJ1-1, the V gene TRBV2; D gene unclear. CDR1 SNHLY and CDR2 FYNNEI come from the germline V gene. CDR3 length: 12 residues. Trimming left V 6 bases short and J 5 bases short, with 10 bases between. The CDR3 sequence: CASREPGTEAFF. The DNA for the CDR3 is TGTGCCAGCAGGGAACCCGGGACTGAAGCTTTCTTT.

CDR3 bases: TGTGCCAGCAGCCGGACTAGCGGGGGCCACGAGCAGTACTTC. As protein: CASSRTSGGHEQYF. The chain links TRBV7-3 to TRBJ2-7; 13 nucleotides agree with TRBD2. The CDR3 spans 14 residues. Per germline, CDR1 SGHTA and CDR2 FQGTGA. Trimming took 5 bases from V and 5 from J; bases not matched to a gene: 3.

The rearrangement joins TRBV19 to TRBJ1-6, with D unclear. Trimming stripped 6 bases from V and 0 bases from J, with 12 bases between. Germline V gives CDR1 LNHDA, CDR2 SQIVND (reference sequence). The CDR3 runs to 16 residues. As DNA, the CDR3 is TGTGCCAGTAGCCTCATTTGGAGCTCCTATAATTCACCCCTCCACTTT. Protein sequence: CASSLIWSSYNSPLHF. The whole variable domain, filled in from reference TRBV19 and TRBJ1-6, reads DGGITQSPKYLFRKEGQNVTLSCEQNLNHDAMYWYRQDPGQGLRLIYYSQIVNDFQKGDIAEGYSVSREKKESFPLTVTSAQKNPTAFYLCASSLIWSSYNSPLHFGNGTRLTVT.

The chain employs TRBV3-1 (or the pseudogene TRBV3-2) and TRBJ2-5; no definite D call. V was clipped by 1 base and J by 4 bases, with 13 bases between them. CDR1 and CDR2 from the germline V gene are LGHDT and YNNKEL (reference sequence). CDR3 length: 15 amino acids. The CDR3 sequence: CASSQGFRDLETQYF. In nucleotides, the CDR3 is TGTGCCAGCAGCCAAGGGTTCAGAGACCTAGAGACCCAGTACTTC.

This chain links TRBV4-1 with TRBJ1-4, with D possibly being TRBD1 (6 bases). The CDR3 covers 14 residues. Per germline, CDR1 MGHRA and CDR2 YSYEKL. Trimming pared 4 bases from V and 3 bases from J, leaving 9 bases between. Written as DNA, the CDR3 is TGCGCCAGCAGCCCATGGACAGCTAATGAAAAACTGTTTTTT. This codes for CASSPWTANEKLFF.

V usage is TRBV6-5 and J usage is TRBJ1-2; 9 bases match TRBD1. Germline V gives CDR1 MNHEY, CDR2 SVGAGI. The CDR3 sequence is 14 residues long. V trimming: 2 bases; J trimming: 4 bases; junction bases outside the gene matches: 2. CDR3 sequence reads: CASSYMGQGYGYTF. CDR3 nucleotides: TGTGCCAGCAGTTACATGGGACAGGGCTATGGCTACACCTTC.

This clone was seen only once. The gene calls are TRBV3-1 (or the pseudogene TRBV3-2) and TRBJ1-1; perhaps TRBD1 as D (6 bases). The CDR3 extends over 19 amino acids. Between the trimmed V and J ends, which lost 4 bases and 0 bases, there was a span of 24 bases. Germline loops: CDR1 LGHDT, CDR2 YNNKEL (reference sequence). The CDR3 here is CASSPGGGGFTRMNTEAFF. CDR3 DNA sequence: TGTGCCAGCAGCCCTGGGGGAGGGGGGTTCACGCGCATGAACACTGAAGCTTTCTTT.